This paragraph covers one T cell receptor beta chain sequence. Its matching antigen is unknown. The data belong to a study of response to subunit inactivated influenza vaccine. Study outcomes and limitations: Every seasonal influenza vaccination brings in few new T cells, the authors suggested.

The CDR3 is 15 amino acids. Trimming cost V 2 bases and J 8 bases; bases outside gene matches: 6. TCRdb reanalysed the RT-PCR reads using MiXCR and keeps one entry per CDR3 protein. The sample records 700,000 to 800,000 distinct CDR3 sequences, about 18% being singletons. The source was PBMCs from blood, collected about 5 days after vaccination. This chain uses TRBV12-3 or TRBV12-4 with TRBJ1-6; TRBD1 aligns across 7 bases. This TCR was sampled from a man aged 50-59 years who received an inactivated influenza vaccine. In nucleotides, the CDR3 is TGTGCCAGCAGTTTATATCGACAGGGTGATTCACCCCTCCACTTT. It codes for CASSLYRQGDSPLHF.